One sample yielded the 23 T cell receptor beta chains listed below, sequenced in a study of response to subunit inactivated influenza vaccine. TCRdb independently ran MiXCR on the RT-PCR reads; one entry per CDR3 protein. The sample records under 800,000 distinct CDR3 sequences, more than 11% being singletons. Sequences were derived from PBMCs from blood, sampled around 14 days before vaccination. The receptors stem from a man in his fifties who received an inactivated influenza vaccine.

This chain links TRBV10-2 with TRBJ2-5, with 7 bases aligning to TRBD1. V lost 4 bases, J lost 3 bases, and 8 bases stayed unmatched. This CDR3 region has 15 residues. The germline CDR1 and CDR2 sequences are WSHSY and SAAADI. Here the CDR3 reads CASSALDRAKETQYF. CDR3 sequence (DNA): TGCGCCAGCAGTGCACTAGACAGGGCGAAAGAGACCCAGTACTTC.

The rearrangement joins TRBV10-3 to TRBJ2-1, with D possibly called TRBD1 or TRBD2 (5 bases each). The germline V and J ends were trimmed by 0 bases and 0 bases, with 9 bases remaining between them. The germline V gene has CDR1 ENHRY and CDR2 SYGVKD. The CDR3 contains 16 residues. CDR3 DNA: TGTGCCATCAGTGAGTCGCCGGGGACCTCCTACAATGAGCAGTTCTTC. Protein: CAISESPGTSYNEQFF.

This clonotype was counted at least ten times. The J gene is TRBJ2-7, the V gene TRBV12-3 or TRBV12-4; D uncertain. The length of the CDR3 is 12 residues. V dropped 3 bases and J dropped 6 bases, with 9 bases sitting between them. The CDR3 nucleotides are TGTGCCAGCAGTTTTTTTCAGGTCGAGCAGTACTTC. Amino acid sequence: CASSFFQVEQYF.

The chain's CDR3 is CASSRPGTTNTGELFF. The DNA of the CDR3 is TGCGCCAGCAGCCGCCCCGGCACTACGAACACCGGGGAGCTGTTTTTT. The gene calls are TRBV5-1 and TRBJ2-2; no reliable D call. Germline-derived CDR1 and CDR2 are SGHRS and YFSETQ. The CDR3 contains 16 residues. Trimming pared 4 bases from V and 0 bases from J, leaving 13 bases between.

This clonotype was detected many times. V usage is TRBV20-1 and J usage is TRBJ2-5; D is uncertain. V lost 0 bases to trimming and J lost 1 base, with 9 bases between them. The CDR3 runs 14 residues. Germline V gene lookup returns CDR1 DFQATT and CDR2 SNEGSKA (reference sequence). The CDR3 bases are TGCAGTGCTAGAGATCTTCGTGGCCAAGAGACCCAGTACTTC. This translates into CSARDLRGQETQYF.

The CDR3 reads CASSQEEGAMGTEAFF. CDR3 nucleotides: TGTGCCAGCAGCCAAGAGGAAGGGGCTATGGGCACTGAAGCTTTCTTT. The rearrangement joins TRBV4-2 to TRBJ1-1; possible D gene TRBD1, 5 bases. The CDR3 is 16 amino acids. Germline V gives CDR1 LGHNA, CDR2 YNFKEQ. The ends were cut back, 0 bases at V and 4 bases at J, with 15 bases in the middle.

This chain uses TRBV12-3 or TRBV12-4 with TRBJ2-7, with TRBD1 matching over 10 bases. The V segment lost 5 bases and the J segment 2 bases; nucleotides outside the gene matches: 6. CDR3 length: 15 residues. CDR3 sequence: CASSRAGTGAYEQYF. The CDR3 bases are TGTGCCAGCAGTCGCGCCGGGACAGGGGCCTACGAGCAGTACTTC.

This clonotype has a handful of counts. The chain has TRBV5-1 and TRBJ2-3, with no clear D. Germline CDR1 reads SGHRS; CDR2 reads YFSETQ. The CDR3 loop spans 16 amino acids. V was shortened by 4 bases and J by 0 bases, with 15 bases between the two germline ends. The CDR3 DNA reads TGCGCCAGCAGCCGCAATGCCATCACTAGCACAGATACGCAGTATTTT. Its protein product is CASSRNAITSTDTQYF. Supplemented by reference TRBV5-1 and TRBJ2-3, the full variable domain reads KAGVTQTPRYLIKTRGQQVTLSCSPISGHRSVSWYQQTPGQGLQFLFEYFSETQRNKGNFPGRFSGRQFSNSRSEMNVSTLELGDSALYLCASSRNAITSTDTQYFGPGTRLTVL.

Many counts were recorded for this clonotype. The rearrangement uses TRBV7-9 and TRBJ2-3, with 13 bases matching TRBD2. CDR1 is SEHNR and CDR2 is FQNEAQ in the germline V gene (reference sequence). Trimming removed 5 bases from V and 4 bases from J; junction bases left unmatched: 3. There are 15 residues in the CDR3. CDR3 sequence: CASSQLAGGPDTQYF. CDR3 bases: TGTGCCAGCAGCCAACTAGCGGGAGGGCCAGATACGCAGTATTTT.

At least ten counts were recorded for this clonotype. The rearrangement links TRBV7-9 to TRBJ2-1, with D possibly being TRBD1 or TRBD2 (6 bases each). Trimming removed 5 bases from V and 5 bases from J, with 19 bases in between. This CDR3 comprises 16 residues. From germline, CDR1 is SEHNR and CDR2 FQNEAQ (reference sequence). DNA of the CDR3: TGTGCCAGCAGCCCCTCCCGGGGGCTAACGAACAATGAGCAGTTCTTC. Translating it yields CASSPSRGLTNNEQFF.

A few counts support this clonotype. V usage is TRBV20-1 and J usage is TRBJ2-1, with 8 bases that match TRBD2. The CDR3 contains 11 residues. Germline V CDR1 and CDR2: DFQATT, SNEGSKA (reference sequence). V lost 3 bases, J lost 16 bases, and 8 bases stayed unmatched. The CDR3 reads CSASRREGHFF. The CDR3 coding sequence is TGCAGTGCTAGCCGTCGGGAGGGCCACTTCTTC.

V usage is TRBV20-1 and J usage is TRBJ2-1; TRBD1 might be the D (5 bases). The V gene's germline CDR1 is DFQATT and CDR2 SNEGSKA (reference sequence). With 7 bases removed from V and 6 bases from J, the gap between germline ends came to 22 bases. The CDR3 totals 15 residues. In nucleotides, the CDR3 is TGCAGTGGTTCTTCGAGGACCCGAAGGGGCAATGAGCAGTTCTTC. Translated: CSGSSRTRRGNEQFF.

This chain connects TRBV6-2 or TRBV6-3 to TRBJ2-7; a weak D match, TRBD2 (6 bases). Between the trimmed V and J ends, which lost 2 bases and 6 bases, there was a span of 23 bases. The CDR3 runs 17 residues. The germline V gene encodes CDR1 MNHEY and CDR2 SVGEGT. CDR3 amino acids: CASSYGGWREHIGEQYF. DNA of the CDR3: TGTGCCAGCAGTTACGGAGGGTGGCGGGAACATATCGGCGAGCAGTACTTC.

The genes are TRBV28 and TRBJ2-7; 8 bases fit TRBD2. V gave up 5 bases and J gave up 4 bases; unmatched junction bases: 7. Looked up from germline, CDR1 is MDHEN and CDR2 is SYDVKM. This CDR3 region has 14 residues. As DNA, the CDR3 is TGTGCCAGCAGTCAAGCGGGGGACTGGTACGAGCAGTACTTC. The encoded protein is CASSQAGDWYEQYF.

The rearrangement uses TRBV7-2 and TRBJ2-5; 7 positions match TRBD1. Germline V lookup: CDR1 SGHTA, CDR2 FQGNSA. Losses at the gene ends were 5 bases for V and 5 bases for J; bases not matched to a gene: 11. CDR3 length: 15 residues. The chain's CDR3 is CASSPRTGSHETQYF. The CDR3 DNA sequence: TGTGCCAGCAGCCCCCGGACAGGTTCCCATGAGACCCAGTACTTC.

This clonotype was seen only a few times. The chain carries TRBV10-3 and TRBJ1-1; D gene uncertain. This CDR3 region has 13 residues. The germline V gene has CDR1 ENHRY and CDR2 SYGVKD. Trimming took 5 bases from V and 1 from J, leaving 8 bases between them. CDR3 protein: CAISSTGNTEAFF. The CDR3 DNA is TGTGCCATCAGTTCCACTGGGAACACTGAAGCTTTCTTT.

This chain connects TRBV10-3 to TRBJ1-5; 8 bases map to TRBD1. CDR1 and CDR2 (germline): ENHRY, SYGVKD. CDR3 length: 15 residues. With 0 bases clipped from V and 4 bases from J, the junction kept 2 bases outside the gene matches. The CDR3 bases are TGTGCCATCAGTGAGTCGGGACAGGATAATCAGCCCCAGCATTTT. Translated, it gives CAISESGQDNQPQHF.

This clonotype was found a few times. The V call is TRBV6-1, the J call TRBJ2-7, with TRBD2 as a possible D gene (5 bases). Germline V gene lookup returns CDR1 MNHNS and CDR2 SASEGT. The CDR3 spans 15 residues. The germline V and J ends were trimmed by 3 bases and 0 bases, with 12 bases remaining between them. The DNA of the CDR3 is TGTGCCAGCAGTGACCAGCCGGGAATCTCCTACGAGCAGTACTTC. It is translated as CASSDQPGISYEQYF.

This clonotype was counted ten times or more. The V and J genes are TRBV4-1 and TRBJ2-1; D is uncertain. The V gene's germline CDR1 is MGHRA and CDR2 YSYEKL. The CDR3 runs to 14 residues. With 0 bases removed from V and 3 bases from J, the gap between germline ends came to 6 bases. The CDR3 is CASSQDKNYNEQFF. As DNA, the CDR3 is TGCGCCAGCAGCCAAGATAAGAACTACAATGAGCAGTTCTTC.

This clonotype was seen more than once but under ten times. The V gene is TRBV18, the J gene TRBJ2-5; 10 bases agree with TRBD2. Germline CDR1 is KGHSH and CDR2 is LQKENI. The length of the CDR3 is 16 residues. J was trimmed by 4 bases and V by 3 bases; bases with no gene match: 8. The CDR3 nucleotides read TGTGCCAGCTCACCCATGACTAGCGGGTCTCTAGAGACCCAGTACTTC. It is translated as CASSPMTSGSLETQYF. Full variable domain (outside the CDR3, taken from reference TRBV18 and TRBJ2-5): NAGVMQNPRHLVRRRGQEARLRCSPMKGHSHVYWYRQLPEEGLKFMVYLQKENIIDESGMPKERFSAEFPKEGPSILRIQQVVRGDSAAYFCASSPMTSGSLETQYFGPGTRLLVL.

The chain has TRBV12-3 or TRBV12-4 and TRBJ1-1; D is unclear. Trimming took off 4 bases at V and 11 bases at J, with 17 bases between the two ends. This CDR3 is 13 amino acids long. The CDR3 DNA follows: TGTGCCAGCAGTTCTGGGAGTCCTCTAGGTGCTTTCTTT. Translated: CASSSGSPLGAFF.

This clonotype has a handful of counts. In nucleotides, the CDR3 is TGCAGTGCTAGATCAGGGACTAGCGGGATATGGGAGACCCAGTACTTC. As protein: CSARSGTSGIWETQYF. The chain recombines TRBV20-1 with TRBJ2-5; 13 bases are shared with TRBD2. The CDR3 extends over 16 amino acids. From germline, CDR1 is DFQATT and CDR2 SNEGSKA (reference sequence). Trimming took 2 bases from V and 5 from J; bases not matched to a gene: 8.

The sample holds a few counts of this clonotype. This rearrangement joins TRBV28 to TRBJ2-1; D call uncertain. Germline CDR1 and CDR2: MDHEN and SYDVKM. CDR3 length equals 11 residues. Trimming removed 5 bases from V and 9 bases from J, with 8 bases in between. The CDR3 sequence is CASSKVAEQFF. The CDR3, as DNA: TGTGCCAGCAGTAAGGTGGCTGAGCAGTTCTTC.